This T cell receptor (beta chain) was identified in a study of tumor-infiltrating lymphocytes in localized non-small cell lung cancer. For the study at large: Patients included smokers and never-smokers with various histologies, some sampled after neoadjuvant chemotherapy.

The assay was immunoSEQ multiplex PCR, and TCRdb's table has in-frame clones only and misses some. The sample contains approximately 6,400 clones, 76% of which appear only once. V shed 3 bases, J shed 4 bases, and the junction held 0 bases outside the gene matches. The germline CDR1 and CDR2 sequences are SNHLY and FYNNEI. The CDR3 totals 13 residues. The receptor's source is a human donor with non-small cell lung cancer. The sample comprised lung tumor tissue. The chain links TRBV2 to TRBJ1-5, with 7 positions matching TRBD1. CDR3: CASSEGQNQPQHF. Here the CDR3 DNA reads TGTGCCAGCAGTGAGGGACAGAATCAGCCCCAGCATTTT.